The rows below give T cell receptor beta chains drawn from one sample of a study of cytomegalovirus exposure and HLA in healthy donors. Data came from immunoSEQ multiplex PCR; TCRdb stores just in-frame clones and leaves some out. The sample consists of around 140,000 clones, around 82% of them appearing once. The material sequenced was PBMCs. The receptors stem from a female donor in good health and CMV-seronegative. CDR3s include the opening cysteine and the closing phenylalanine or tryptophan. The order of the fields is D gene, clone size, J gene, V gene, CDR3 DNA, CDR3 protein. The D gene is left open where the match is weak. A clone size is listed for some rows: how often the clone was seen (once, few, many), or a class if it is expanded.

-,once,TRBJ2-1,TRBV9,TGTGCCAGCAGCGACGAGAGTGAGCAGTTCTTC,CASSDESEQFF
-,-,TRBJ2-5,TRBV28,TGTGCCAGCAGTTTGGGACTGGGGGTGGAGACCCAGTACTTC,CASSLGLGVETQYF
-,-,TRBJ2-7,TRBV7-2,TGTGCCAGCAGCTTAGGGTTTGGCAGGGGTGGGATGCAGTACTTC,CASSLGFGRGGMQYF
-,once,TRBJ1-5,TRBV28,TGTGCCAGCAACGCACAGGTACGCAATCAGCCCCAGCATTTT,CASNAQVRNQPQHF
-,few,TRBJ2-6,TRBV5-6,TGTGCCAGCAGCAAATCGGGACACGGGGCCTCTGGGGCCAACGTCCTGACTTTC,CASSKSGHGASGANVLTF
-,-,TRBJ1-3,TRBV18,TGTGCCAGCTCACCTCGGGGGACTGTTCTCTCTGGAAACACCATATATTTT,CASSPRGTVLSGNTIYF
TRBD1,-,TRBJ2-7,TRBV5-4,TGTGCCAGCAGCTCAACCGGGACAGGGAGCGAGCAGTACTTC,CASSSTGTGSEQYF
-,few,TRBJ2-2,TRBV6-1,TGTGCCAGCACCCGGCGGGTGGACGGGGAGCTGTTTTTT,CASTRRVDGELFF
-,few,TRBJ1-3,TRBV6-5,TGTGCCAGCAGTTGGAGGTCAACGGCTGGAAACACCATATATTTT,CASSWRSTAGNTIYF
-,-,TRBJ1-2,TRBV13,TGTGCCAGCAGCTTAGCGGGAGGGCCTGGCTACACCTTC,CASSLAGGPGYTF
-,-,TRBJ2-1,TRBV11-3,TGTGCCAGCAGCTTATCTAGCTCCTACAATGAGCAGTTCTTC,CASSLSSSYNEQFF
-,-,TRBJ1-1,TRBV9,TGTGCCAGCAGCGCGGGAATCAGACAGGCGGGGAACACTGAAGCTTTCTTT,CASSAGIRQAGNTEAFF
TRBD1,-,TRBJ1-2,TRBV5-6,TGTGCCAGCAGCTTGGGACAGGGGGCAGATGGCTACACCTTC,CASSLGQGADGYTF
-,few,TRBJ2-6,TRBV5-5,TGTGCCAGCAGCAGAGACGGGGTTCCTGGGGCCAACGTCCTGACTTTC,CASSRDGVPGANVLTF
TRBD1,-,TRBJ2-7,TRBV7-2,TGTGCCAGCAGCACCCGGACAGGGGCAACCTACGAGCAGTACTTC,CASSTRTGATYEQYF
TRBD2,-,TRBJ2-3,TRBV5-1,TGCGCCAGCAGCTTGAGGCTAGCGGGGGGCACAGATACGCAGTATTTT,CASSLRLAGGTDTQYF
-,few,TRBJ1-1,TRBV5-6,TGTGCCAGCAGCTTGGCCGCAGGGGTGGCTCGGGCTGAAGCTTTCTTT,CASSLAAGVARAEAFF
TRBD2,-,TRBJ2-1,TRBV10-1,TGCGCCAGCAGTGAGTTCGGTGCAGCGGGAGATTTGAATGAGCAGTTCTTC,CASSEFGAAGDLNEQFF
-,once,TRBJ1-2,TRBV5-1,TGCGCCAGCAGCTCAACAGGGATCCAGCACTATGGCTACACCTTC,CASSSTGIQHYGYTF
TRBD1,few,TRBJ1-1,TRBV10-2,TGCGCCAGCGGGACAGGGGCGAACACTGAAGCTTTCTTT,CASGTGANTEAFF
TRBD2,-,TRBJ2-2,TRBV11-2,TGTGCCAGCAGCTCATTACTAGCGGGTAGCACCGGGGAGCTGTTTTTT,CASSSLLAGSTGELFF
-,-,TRBJ1-3,TRBV30,TGTGCCTGGGAGGCCCTGCGAGGAAACACCATATATTTT,CAWEALRGNTIYF
-,-,TRBJ2-3,TRBV4-1,TGCGCCAGCAGCCAAGACGGAGCGACGGTTAGCACAGATACGCAGTATTTT,CASSQDGATVSTDTQYF
TRBD2,-,TRBJ2-7,TRBV4-1,TGCGCCAGCAGCAAGACGAGGACTAGCGACTACGAGCAGTACTTC,CASSKTRTSDYEQYF
TRBD1,-,TRBJ1-1,TRBV7-3,TGTGCCAGCAGCCAACAGGGGGGGAACACTGAAGCTTTCTTT,CASSQQGGNTEAFF
TRBD1,few,TRBJ2-3,TRBV7-2,TGTGCCAGCAGCTTATCGGTATGGGGACAGGGGACGGATACGCAGTATTTT,CASSLSVWGQGTDTQYF
-,-,TRBJ1-1,TRBV6-1,TGTGCCAGCAGCCTTTCGGGGGTTGAAGCTTTCTTT,CASSLSGVEAFF
-,-,TRBJ2-1,TRBV7-8,TGTGCCAGCAGTCGCAAGGACAGTTGGGTCGATGAGCAGTTCTTC,CASSRKDSWVDEQFF
-,-,TRBJ1-2,TRBV19,TGTGCCAGTAGTATCGGAGGATCCTATGGCTACCCCTTC,CASSIGGSYGYPF